Given below is one T cell receptor (beta chain) in context. Per the original methods: Amplification of reference gene primers was used by the study to estimate nucleated cell counts. Clones were read by immunoSEQ multiplex PCR, and TCRdb kept only the in-frame ones, dropping some. V and J calls and clone size follow that table, whereas D and trimming were derived from the DNA. This table has 150,000 to 200,000 clones, about 85% appearing once. This record comes from a study of blood T cell repertoires in COVID-19. Study summary: Collection of acute and convalescent COVID-19 samples took place in the United States, Italy and Spain. Sample material is recorded as cDNA or gDNA derived from T cells, B-cell-depleted T cells, or PBMCs.

Germline CDR1 MNHEY, CDR2 SMNVEV (reference sequence). There are 14 residues in the CDR3. The V end lost 2 bases, the J end lost 2 bases, and 4 bases lay between the germline ends. The rearrangement links TRBV27 to TRBJ1-6; D unresolved. The TCR was taken from a woman in her sixties or seventies with acute or convalescent COVID-19. The material sequenced was peripheral blood. The CDR3 here is CASSLIAYNSPLHF. In DNA form, the CDR3 reads TGTGCCAGCAGTTTAATCGCCTATAATTCACCCCTCCACTTT.